Following are 29 T cell receptor beta chains from one sample sequenced in a study of blood T cell repertoires in COVID-19. Clones were sequenced by immunoSEQ multiplex PCR, and TCRdb holds only the in-frame ones, with some missing. The data contain 150,000 to 200,000 clones, 65% to 90% of them singletons. Sequenced material: peripheral blood. The source of these receptors is a man in his fifties or sixties with active or convalescent COVID-19.

This chain links TRBV7-2 with TRBJ2-7; 7 nucleotides line up with TRBD1. The germline gives CDR1 SGHTA, CDR2 FQGNSA. Losses at the gene ends were 2 bases for V and 6 bases for J; bases not matched to a gene: 7. This CDR3 has 14 residues. CDR3 protein: CASSLYRGHAEQYF. The CDR3 DNA reads as TGTGCCAGCAGCTTATACAGGGGCCATGCCGAGCAGTACTTC.

V is TRBV4-3 and J is TRBJ1-2, with D perhaps matching TRBD1 (6 bases). V gave up 0 bases and J gave up 6 bases, with 11 bases separating them. The length of the CDR3 is 14 residues. Germline V lookup: CDR1 LGHNA, CDR2 YSLEER. The chain's CDR3 is CASSQDRPGDGYTF. The CDR3 nucleotides read TGCGCCAGCAGCCAAGATCGGCCAGGGGATGGCTACACCTTC.

The V call is TRBV21-1, the J call TRBJ1-1. TRBV21-1 has pseudogene status. This CDR3 is 15 amino acids long. CDR3 in amino acids: CASSLQTPFNTEAFF. CDR3 DNA sequence: TGTGCCAGCAGCCTCCAAACTCCATTTAACACTGAAGCTTTCTTT.

The chain joins TRBV7-6 to TRBJ1-1; no definite D call. CDR1 SGHVS and CDR2 FNYEAQ come from the germline V gene. The CDR3 sequence is 15 residues long. V was clipped by 0 bases and J by 4 bases, with 12 bases between them. The CDR3 sequence: CASSLASGGSTEAFF. The CDR3 coding sequence is TGTGCCAGCAGCTTAGCCTCGGGTGGGAGCACTGAAGCTTTCTTT.

The genes are TRBV25-1 and TRBJ2-1; 7 positions agree with TRBD2. The CDR3 covers 17 residues. The ends lost 4 bases at V and 0 bases at J; junction bases unmatched: 9. CDR1 is MGHDK and CDR2 is SYGVNS in the germline V gene. As DNA, the CDR3 is TGTGCCAGCAGTGCAGATAGCGGGCTCAGCTCCTACAATGAGCAGTTCTTC. Protein: CASSADSGLSSYNEQFF.

The gene calls are TRBV19 and TRBJ2-1, with a tentative D call TRBD2 (5 bases). Trimming removed 1 base at V and 2 bases at J, with 9 bases between. The CDR3 runs 15 residues. Germline V gene data show CDR1 as LNHDA and CDR2 as SQIVND (reference sequence). The CDR3 loop is CASSIAGEPYNEQFF. CDR3 nucleotide sequence: TGTGCCAGTAGTATAGCCGGGGAGCCCTACAATGAGCAGTTCTTC.

This clone has just one count. The chain uses TRBV30 and TRBJ2-7; D gene ambiguous. Germline-derived CDR1 and CDR2 are GTSNPN and SVGIG (reference sequence). Trimming cost V 0 bases and J 4 bases, with 10 bases left between them. The CDR3 runs 13 residues. The CDR3 protein is CAWSVHSGYEQYF. The CDR3 DNA reads TGTGCCTGGAGTGTACACAGTGGTTACGAGCAGTACTTC.

This sequence joins TRBV18 and TRBJ2-2, with 10 bases aligning to TRBD1. V lost 0 bases to trimming and J lost 6 bases; unmatched junction nucleotides: 4. Germline assignment: CDR1 KGHSH and CDR2 LQKENI. The CDR3 totals 16 residues. In DNA, the CDR3 is TGTGCCAGCTCACCACCGGGACAGGGGCTTGCCGGGGAGCTGTTTTTT. It is translated as CASSPPGQGLAGELFF. Variable domain in full (rest from reference TRBV18 and TRBJ2-2): NAGVMQNPRHLVRRRGQEARLRCSPMKGHSHVYWYRQLPEEGLKFMVYLQKENIIDESGMPKERFSAEFPKEGPSILRIQQVVRGDSAAYFCASSPPGQGLAGELFFGEGSRLTVL.

The chain uses TRBV24-1 and TRBJ2-7, with D possibly matching TRBD2 (6 bases). V shed 3 bases and J shed 4 bases, with 9 bases lying between them. CDR1 KGHDR and CDR2 SFDVKD come from the germline V gene. The CDR3 contains 13 residues. The CDR3, as DNA: TGTGCCACCAGTGATGAGACTAGTTACGAGCAGTACTTC. This sequence encodes CATSDETSYEQYF.

The V and J genes are TRBV13 and TRBJ1-6; TRBD1 agrees at 7 bases. From germline, CDR1 is PRHDT and CDR2 FYEKMQ (reference sequence). This CDR3 comprises 16 residues. V was clipped by 1 base and J by 7 bases; unmatched bases: 7. The CDR3 loop reads CASSLESGGKNSPLHF. The CDR3 bases are TGTGCCAGCAGCTTAGAGTCAGGGGGGAAAAATTCACCCCTCCACTTT.

The chain employs TRBV30 and TRBJ1-4; unclear D gene. The CDR3 has 15 amino acids. Per the germline V gene, CDR1 is GTSNPN and CDR2 is SVGIG (reference sequence). V lost 5 bases to trimming and J lost 3 bases, with 16 bases between them. CDR3 nucleotides: TGTGCCTGGGGATACCCATATAGTCCTAATGAAAAACTGTTTTTT. As protein: CAWGYPYSPNEKLFF.

This chain uses TRBV18 with TRBJ2-7; D might be TRBD1 (6 bases). Germline CDR1 KGHSH, CDR2 LQKENI. Trimming took off 4 bases at V and 5 bases at J, with 15 bases between the two ends. CDR3 length equals 14 residues. CDR3 sequence (DNA): TGTGCCAGCTCACTCCACAGGGATTCAGACGAGCAGTACTTC. Protein: CASSLHRDSDEQYF.

The gene calls are TRBV4-1 and TRBJ1-2, with TRBD1 as a possible D gene (5 bases). The CDR3 length is 15 residues. V lost 7 bases and J lost 3, with 18 bases in between. The germline CDR1 and CDR2 sequences are MGHRA and YSYEKL. CDR3: CASTHRSTGDYGYTF. In DNA form, the CDR3 reads TGCGCCAGCACCCACCGATCCACAGGAGACTATGGCTACACCTTC.

The chain uses TRBV12-5 and TRBJ2-7; maybe TRBD1 (6 bases). Germline-derived CDR1 and CDR2 are LGHNT and FRNRAP. There are 13 residues in the CDR3. V was pared by 7 bases and J by 1 base, with 11 bases between. The CDR3 coding sequence is TGTGCTAGTGCCAAGGACAGTTCCTACGAGCAGTACTTC. The encoded protein is CASAKDSSYEQYF.

The chain uses TRBV9 and TRBJ2-1, with TRBD2 matching 9 bases. The CDR3 totals 18 residues. V was clipped by 3 bases and J by 3 bases; unmatched bases: 13. Germline V CDR1 and CDR2: SGDLS, YYNGEE. The CDR3 nucleotides are TGTGCCAGCAGCGCCCCCCCAATAGCGGGAGACCACTACAATGAGCAGTTCTTC. This translates into CASSAPPIAGDHYNEQFF.

This clone has only one observation. The chain couples TRBV6-5 to TRBJ1-5; 7 nucleotides agree with TRBD1. Germline V gives CDR1 MNHEY, CDR2 SVGAGI. V shed 4 bases and J 4 bases; nucleotides not matched to a gene: 4. This CDR3 has 14 residues. CDR3 coding DNA: TGTGCCAGCAGTTGGGACAGCATAAATCAGCCCCAGCATTTT. Amino acid sequence: CASSWDSINQPQHF.

This chain connects TRBV19 to TRBJ1-1; 7 bases match TRBD1. The trim removed 1 base at V and 5 bases at J, leaving 16 bases unmatched. Germline V gives CDR1 LNHDA, CDR2 SQIVND (reference sequence). This CDR3 comprises 18 residues. Here the CDR3 reads CASSIGSSGTAGGTEAFF. CDR3 sequence (DNA): TGTGCCAGTAGTATAGGATCCTCCGGGACAGCGGGAGGAACTGAAGCTTTCTTT.

The chain combines TRBV2 with TRBJ1-2, with TRBD1 as a possible D gene (5 bases). Germline lookup yields CDR1 SNHLY and CDR2 FYNNEI. V lost 3 bases and J 6 bases, leaving 23 bases between the germline ends. The length of the CDR3 is 17 residues. CDR3 region: CASSDASRAAPPNGYTF. CDR3 nucleotide sequence: TGTGCCAGCAGTGATGCGTCCAGGGCAGCTCCACCCAATGGCTACACCTTC.

With regard to this clone: This CDR3 is also generated by other DNA sequences in the sample. This chain connects TRBV4-2 to TRBJ1-1; a possible D gene is TRBD1 (5 bases). Looked up from germline, CDR1 is LGHNA and CDR2 is YNFKEQ. The CDR3 totals 15 residues. V dropped 0 bases and J dropped 1 base, with 9 bases sitting between them. Here the CDR3 DNA reads TGTGCCAGCAGCCAAGATCCAGGGCAGAACACTGAAGCTTTCTTT. Translation gives CASSQDPGQNTEAFF.

The V gene is TRBV28, the J gene TRBJ1-5; 8 bases line up with TRBD1. This CDR3 contains 14 residues. Per germline, CDR1 MDHEN and CDR2 SYDVKM. V lost 4 bases and J lost 7; bases outside the gene matches: 6. CDR3 nucleotide sequence: TGTGCCAGCAGTTCACAGGGGGAGGAACAGCCCCAGCATTTT. Residues: CASSSQGEEQPQHF.

The gene calls are TRBV18 and TRBJ1-2; TRBD1 might be the D (6 bases). The CDR3 is 16 residues long. V gave up 2 bases and J gave up 2 bases, with 15 bases separating them. The germline CDR1 and CDR2 sequences are KGHSH and LQKENI. The CDR3 protein is CASSPVGGQSNYGYTF. The DNA for the CDR3 is TGTGCCAGCTCACCAGTCGGCGGACAGTCGAACTATGGCTACACCTTC.

The chain couples TRBV6-5 to TRBJ2-4, with a possible D match to TRBD1 (6 bases). With 8 bases removed from V and 6 bases from J, the gap between germline ends came to 14 bases. Per germline, CDR1 MNHEY and CDR2 SVGAGI. The CDR3 length is 13 residues. CDR3 protein: CASQKGVINIQYF. DNA of the CDR3: TGTGCCAGCCAGAAGGGGGTTATAAACATTCAGTACTTC.

This chain joins TRBV11-3 and TRBJ1-1; tentatively, D is TRBD1 (5 bases). V was shortened by 3 bases and J by 6 bases, with 11 bases between the two germline ends. The CDR3 contains 13 residues. Germline CDR1 is SGHNT and CDR2 is YENEEA. The CDR3 spells CASSFSRGSEAFF. CDR3 nucleotides: TGTGCCAGCAGCTTCAGTAGGGGCTCTGAAGCTTTCTTT.

The genes are TRBV5-5 and TRBJ2-7; 7 bases are shared with TRBD1. The germline gives CDR1 SGHKS, CDR2 YYEKEE (reference sequence). V shed 4 bases and J 3 bases; nucleotides not matched to a gene: 4. The CDR3 spans 13 residues. DNA of the CDR3: TGTGCCAGCAGCCGCGGACAGGACTACGAGCAGTACTTC. This codes for CASSRGQDYEQYF.

This sequence joins TRBV18 and TRBJ1-1, with 9 bases aligning to TRBD1. The V segment lost 6 bases and the J segment 3 bases; nucleotides outside the gene matches: 11. From germline, CDR1 is KGHSH and CDR2 LQKENI. This CDR3 spans 16 amino acids. The chain's CDR3 is CASSPNSGQGDTEAFF. The DNA for the CDR3 is TGTGCCAGCTCGCCAAATTCGGGACAGGGCGACACTGAAGCTTTCTTT.

The genes are TRBV11-2 and TRBJ1-1; D is possibly TRBD1 (5 bases). The germline gives CDR1 SGHAT, CDR2 FQNNGV. V was cut by 1 base and J by 4 bases, with 10 bases left in between. The length of the CDR3 is 14 residues. The CDR3 sequence is CASSLAPGITEAFF. The CDR3 bases are TGTGCCAGCAGCTTAGCCCCAGGGATCACTGAAGCTTTCTTT.

V usage is TRBV11-2 and J usage is TRBJ2-3; 8 bases line up with TRBD1. The CDR3 length is 16 residues. Unmatched junction bases numbered 12, after V lost 7 bases and J lost 3 bases. Germline V CDR1 and CDR2: SGHAT, FQNNGV. The CDR3 reads CASNFRGQGATDTQYF. CDR3 DNA: TGTGCCAGCAACTTTAGGGGGCAGGGGGCGACAGATACGCAGTATTTT.

The rearrangement uses TRBV6-5 and TRBJ1-1, with 8 bases matching TRBD1. With V trimmed by 6 bases and J by 6 bases, 6 bases remained unmatched. Germline-derived CDR1 and CDR2 are MNHEY and SVGAGI. The CDR3 consists of 13 residues. For the CDR3, the DNA is TGTGCCAGCAGCCGGACAGGGTGGGCTGAAGCTTTCTTT. This sequence encodes CASSRTGWAEAFF.

This chain uses TRBV28 with TRBJ1-5; TRBD1 aligns across 8 bases. Trimming cost V 6 bases and J 5 bases; bases outside gene matches: 9. The CDR3 consists of 15 residues. Per germline, CDR1 MDHEN and CDR2 SYDVKM. DNA of the CDR3: TGTGCCAGCAGCAGACAGGGGCAGAGGTATCAGCCCCAGCATTTT. It codes for CASSRQGQRYQPQHF.